The clone carrying this T cell receptor beta chain was observed a handful of times. The antigen remains unidentified. This entry is derived from a study of molecular identifiers for immune sequencing clone quantification. Germline CDR1 reads ENHRY; CDR2 reads SYGVKD. J lost 5 bases, V lost 6 bases, and 9 bases had no gene match. CDR3 size: 14 residues. The study, taken as a whole, reports: Over 98% of effector molecules, but under 1% in naive cells, were held by clones with more than 20 RNA copies.

TCRdb re-called the PCR reads with MiXCR, one entry per CDR3 protein. The sample lists about 640,000 distinct CDR3 sequences; just under 20% were seen once. The chain is built from TRBV10-3 and TRBJ2-7; TRBD1 agrees at 8 bases. Specimen: naive CD8+ T cells from blood, with Jurkat cell RNA spiked in. Subset defined: FACS-sorted CD8+CD4-CCR7+CD45RA+ naive T cells. This receptor was taken from a human donor in good health. Some libraries in this study had Jurkat cell RNA spiked in. The DNA of the CDR3 is TGTGCCATCAGACAGACAGGGGCCCGCGACGAGCAGTACTTC. This sequence encodes CAIRQTGARDEQYF.